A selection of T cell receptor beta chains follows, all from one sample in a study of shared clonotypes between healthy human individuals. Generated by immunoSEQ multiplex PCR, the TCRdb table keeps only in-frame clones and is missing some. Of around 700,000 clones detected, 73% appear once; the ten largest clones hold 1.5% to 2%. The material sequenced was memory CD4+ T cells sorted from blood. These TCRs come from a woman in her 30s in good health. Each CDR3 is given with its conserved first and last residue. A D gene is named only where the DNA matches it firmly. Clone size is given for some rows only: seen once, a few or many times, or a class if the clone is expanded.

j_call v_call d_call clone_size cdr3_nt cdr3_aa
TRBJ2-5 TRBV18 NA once TGTGCCAGCTCACCAGACAGGAGGGAGACCCAGTACTTC CASSPDRRETQYF
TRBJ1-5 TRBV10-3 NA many TGTGCCATCAGTGAGCGGGCAGGGCCGTATAGCAATCAGCCCCAGCATTTT CAISERAGPYSNQPQHF
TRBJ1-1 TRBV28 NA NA TGTGCCAGCAGTTTAGGGTTTTTGGGTACTGAAGCTTTCTTT CASSLGFLGTEAFF
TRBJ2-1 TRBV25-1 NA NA TGTGCCAGCAGTGTCGGGAGCAACTACAATGAGCAGTTCTTC CASSVGSNYNEQFF
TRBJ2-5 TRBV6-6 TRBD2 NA TGTGCCAGCGGGGGAGGGGAGACCCAGTACTTC CASGGGETQYF
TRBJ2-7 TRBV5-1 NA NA TGCGCCAGCAGCTTGGGGACCTCCACCTCCTACGAGCAGTACTTC CASSLGTSTSYEQYF
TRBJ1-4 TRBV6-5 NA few TGTGCCAGCAGTACTTTCGGGACGGTCCTTGAAAAACTGTTTTTT CASSTFGTVLEKLFF
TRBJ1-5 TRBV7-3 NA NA TGTGCCAGCAGCACGAGGTATGGAGATAGCAATCAGCCCCAGCATTTT CASSTRYGDSNQPQHF
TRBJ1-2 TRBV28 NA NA TGTGCCAGCAGGGCTGGGGGGGCGGTTGGCTACACCTTC CASRAGGAVGYTF
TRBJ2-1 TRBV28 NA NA TGTGCCAGCAGTTTTGGGCGGGAACTCTACAATGAGCAGTTCTTC CASSFGRELYNEQFF
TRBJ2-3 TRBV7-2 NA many TGTGCCAGCAGCTTTTTCACAGATACGCAGTATTTT CASSFFTDTQYF
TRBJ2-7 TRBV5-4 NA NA TGTGCCAGCAGCAGGACTGGGGAGCAGTACTTC CASSRTGEQYF
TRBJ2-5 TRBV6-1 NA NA TGTGCCAGCAGAGACGACGGAGAGACCCAGTACTTC CASRDDGETQYF
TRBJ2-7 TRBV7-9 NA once TGTGCCAGCAGCGTCCAGCTTTACGAGCAGTACTTC CASSVQLYEQYF
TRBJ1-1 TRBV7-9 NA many TGTGCCAGCAGCACCATGACAGATGAAGCTTTCTTT CASSTMTDEAFF
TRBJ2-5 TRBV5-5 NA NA TGTGCCAGCAGCCGGGCCAGCGTGGTTGAGACCCAGTACTTC CASSRASVVETQYF
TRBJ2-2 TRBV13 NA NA TGTGCCAGCAGCACGCTGGACTGGTCCCGGAGCGGGGAGCTGTTTTTT CASSTLDWSRSGELFF
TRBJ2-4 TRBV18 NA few TGTGCCAGCTCACCACGGAGGGAGGACATTCAGTACTTC CASSPRREDIQYF
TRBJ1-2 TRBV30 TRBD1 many TGTGCCTGGTATCAGGGGGCTGGCGGCTACACCTTC CAWYQGAGGYTF
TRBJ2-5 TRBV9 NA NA TGTGCCAGCAGCGTAATGGTCAGGGACCAGTACTTC CASSVMVRDQYF
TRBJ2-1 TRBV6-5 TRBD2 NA TGTGCCAGCAGTGGGACTAGCCGTCCCAATGAGCAGTTCTTC CASSGTSRPNEQFF
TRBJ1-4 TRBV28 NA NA TGTGCCAGCAGTGTCCAGGGGCGAGGTGAAAAACTGTTTTTT CASSVQGRGEKLFF
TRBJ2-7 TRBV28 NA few TGTGCCAGCATTTCGGGACAAGAGTACGAGCAGTACTTC CASISGQEYEQYF